This is a list of T cell receptor beta chains from one sample in a study of regulatory T cells in long-lasting Graves disease. MiXCR, run by TCRdb on the multiplex PCR reads, gives a single entry per CDR3 protein. Here the sample spans 300,000 to 500,000 distinct CDR3 sequences, more than 20% being singletons. The starting material was peripheral blood mononuclear cells (PBMCs), obtained when the disease was refractory, from a patient treated with antithyroid drugs. Receptor source: a female donor with Graves disease. Both conserved end residues are trimmed from each CDR3.

J,V,CDR3
TRBJ2-7,TRBV12-3/TRBV12-4,ASSLLGQGAEQY
TRBJ2-7,TRBV12-3/TRBV12-4,ASSSSSGRASGEQY
TRBJ2-2,TRBV28,ASREARMNTGELF
TRBJ1-1,TRBV20-1,SARGGIELTEAF
TRBJ2-7,TRBV5-1,ASSLAREGDEQY
TRBJ1-6,TRBV6-5,ASSYFGSPLH
TRBJ2-3,TRBV20-1,SATHRSSTDTQY
TRBJ1-3,TRBV14,ASSQQLFTIY
TRBJ1-1,TRBV28,ATTATLNTEAF
TRBJ1-1,TRBV11-2,ASSIWGGKDTEAF
TRBJ2-7,TRBV11-1,ASSLALAGYSSYEQY
TRBJ2-7,TRBV20-1,SARDGTSGWEGVYEQY
TRBJ2-5,TRBV18,ASSPHQGDGETQY
TRBJ2-2,TRBV7-2,ASSLRTSGSGVGELF
TRBJ2-4,TRBV12-3/TRBV12-4,ASSSSLFGTVNLD
TRBJ2-5,TRBV11-2,ASSLRSYRDSQETQY
TRBJ2-7,TRBV7-9,ASSRSANTVYEQY
TRBJ2-5,TRBV7-2,ASSARTGSIQETQY
TRBJ2-4,TRBV20-1,SARMGSRLAKNIQY
TRBJ2-4,TRBV6-1,ASSLGLAGDVAENIQY
TRBJ1-1,TRBV18,ASSPPVGGAF
TRBJ2-7,TRBV2,ASSEEGTNSYEQY
TRBJ2-2,TRBV29-1,SVSLATGELF
TRBJ2-5,TRBV6-2/TRBV6-3,ASSNPVGLAGVETQY
TRBJ2-2,TRBV5-1,ASGKGLQNTGELF
TRBJ1-3,TRBV7-2,ASSLSGGWNTIY